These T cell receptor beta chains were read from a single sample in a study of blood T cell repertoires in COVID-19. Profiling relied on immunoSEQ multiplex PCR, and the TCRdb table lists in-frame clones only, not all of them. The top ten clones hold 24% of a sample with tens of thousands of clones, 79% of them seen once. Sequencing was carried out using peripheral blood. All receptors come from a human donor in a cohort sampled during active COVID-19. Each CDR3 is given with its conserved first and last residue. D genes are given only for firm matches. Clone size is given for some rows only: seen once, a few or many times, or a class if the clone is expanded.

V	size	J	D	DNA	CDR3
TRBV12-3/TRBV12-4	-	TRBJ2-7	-	TGTGCCAGCAGTTCCTCCTACGCTGGCGAGCAGTACTTC	CASSSSYAGEQYF
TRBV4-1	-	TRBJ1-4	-	TGCGCCAGCAGCCAATGGGGGCTTGGTGAAAAACTGTTTTTT	CASSQWGLGEKLFF
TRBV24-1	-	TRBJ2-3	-	TGTGCCACCAGGCATAGCGGTCAGACCACAGATACGCAGTATTTT	CATRHSGQTTDTQYF
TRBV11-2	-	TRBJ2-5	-	TGTGCCAGCAGCCCCGACAGGCAAGAGACCCAGTACTTC	CASSPDRQETQYF
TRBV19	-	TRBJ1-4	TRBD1	TGTGCCAGTACCCCGGGACAGGGCCGTTCTAATGAAAAACTGTTTTTT	CASTPGQGRSNEKLFF
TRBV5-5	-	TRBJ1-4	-	TGTGCCAGCAGCTTGCAGACAGAAACTAATGAAAAACTGTTTTTT	CASSLQTETNEKLFF
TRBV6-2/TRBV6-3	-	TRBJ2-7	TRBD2	TGTGCCAGCAGCTCCGGGAGGGAACCGACCTACGAGCAGTACTTC	CASSSGREPTYEQYF
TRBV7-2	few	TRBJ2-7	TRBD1	TGTGCCAGCAGCTTTAACAGGGGTTCCGAGCAGTACTTC	CASSFNRGSEQYF
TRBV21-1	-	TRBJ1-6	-	TGTGCCAGCAGCTCTAAACTAGGGGGACAGGAAAATTCACCCCTCCACTTT	CASSSKLGGQENSPLHF
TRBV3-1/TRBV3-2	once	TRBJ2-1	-	TGTGCCAGCAGCCCCCCCCACACCTCCTACAATGAGCAGTTCTTC	CASSPPHTSYNEQFF
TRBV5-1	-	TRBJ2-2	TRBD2	TGCGCCAGCAGCTTGCTTATAGCGGGAGGGGATACCGGGGAGCTGTTTTTT	CASSLLIAGGDTGELFF
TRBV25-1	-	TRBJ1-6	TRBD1	TGTGCCAGCAGTGAAGGCCCCGGGACAGTGGGGACGTCACCCCTCCACTTT	CASSEGPGTVGTSPLHF
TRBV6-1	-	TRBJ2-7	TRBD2	TGTGCCAGCAGTGAGGGGAGCGGGGGATCCTACGAGCAGTACTTC	CASSEGSGGSYEQYF